The 9 T cell receptor beta chains below all came from one sample that was sequenced in a study of blood T cell repertoires in COVID-19. The method was immunoSEQ multiplex PCR; TCRdb's version includes in-frame clones alone and lacks a portion of them. The sample lists approximately 140,000 clones; approximately 83% were seen once. The material sequenced was peripheral blood. The receptors shown here come from a human donor in a cohort sampled during active COVID-19.

This clone came up a few times. The V gene is TRBV19, the J gene TRBJ1-2; 8 bases match TRBD1. Germline-derived CDR1 and CDR2 are LNHDA and SQIVND (reference sequence). V lost 7 bases, J lost 5 bases, and 15 bases stayed unmatched. The CDR3 loop spans 16 amino acids. For the CDR3, the DNA is TGTGCCAGTAATCAGGGACAGGTCCCAACCCAATATGGCTACACCTTC. Translation gives CASNQGQVPTQYGYTF.

This clone was seen just once. The genes are TRBV11-3 and TRBJ2-1; 9 bases are shared with TRBD2. CDR3 length equals 15 residues. V shed 1 base, J shed 5 bases, and the junction held 3 bases outside the gene matches. Germline V lookup: CDR1 SGHNT, CDR2 YENEEA. In DNA, the CDR3 is TGTGCCAGCAGCTTAGGACTAGCGGTTAACAATGAGCAGTTCTTC. This sequence encodes CASSLGLAVNNEQFF.

The J gene is TRBJ2-5, the V gene TRBV5-5, with 8 bases identical to TRBD2. The germline CDR1 and CDR2 sequences are SGHKS and YYEKEE (reference sequence). The V gene end was trimmed by 5 bases and the J gene end by 2 bases; junction bases not matched to a gene: 14. This CDR3 has 17 residues. CDR3 protein: CASSYAPGTRVQETQYF. DNA of the CDR3: TGTGCCAGCAGTTACGCTCCCGGGACTAGGGTTCAAGAGACCCAGTACTTC. The full variable domain, rest sourced from reference TRBV5-5 and TRBJ2-5, is DAGVTQSPTHLIKTRGQQVTLRCSPISGHKSVSWYQQVLGQGPQFIFQYYEKEERGRGNFPDRFSARQFPNYSSELNVNALLLGDSALYLCASSYAPGTRVQETQYFGPGTRLLVL.

The V call is TRBV2, the J call TRBJ2-7; 12 nucleotides match TRBD2. The germline CDR1 and CDR2 sequences are SNHLY and FYNNEI. V was clipped by 1 base and J by 6 bases; unmatched bases: 4. This CDR3 spans 15 amino acids. The CDR3 region has the DNA TGTGCCAGCAGTGAAGGACTAGCGGGAGCTGGCGAGCAGTACTTC. It codes for CASSEGLAGAGEQYF.

The chain couples TRBV4-1 to TRBJ2-1; unclear D gene. The CDR3 totals 14 residues. Germline V CDR1 and CDR2: MGHRA, YSYEKL. Trimming shortened V by 0 bases and J by 7 bases, and 10 bases separated the two germline ends. The CDR3 reads CASSQEARRNEQFF. For the CDR3, the DNA is TGCGCCAGCAGCCAAGAAGCACGGCGGAATGAGCAGTTCTTC.

V gene TRBV21-1 combines with J gene TRBJ2-1; TRBD2, the table's D call, was not compared with the DNA. TRBV21-1 is reported as a pseudogene. This CDR3 has 15 amino acids. CDR3 loop: CASSKLAGGPNEQFF. Here the CDR3 DNA reads TGTGCCAGCAGCAAACTAGCGGGAGGGCCCAATGAGCAGTTCTTC.

The sample holds one count of this clone. V and J are TRBV4-3 and TRBJ2-3; TRBD2 agrees at 8 bases. J gave up 3 bases and V 0 bases, and 8 bases lay outside the gene matches. CDR3 size: 17 residues. CDR1 and CDR2 (germline): LGHNA, YSLEER. The CDR3 nucleotides are TGCGCCAGCAGCCAAGATTGGCGGGAGGAGGTAACAGATACGCAGTATTTT. This codes for CASSQDWREEVTDTQYF.

The chain employs TRBV7-9 and TRBJ1-6, with D unresolved. CDR1 and CDR2 from the germline V gene are SEHNR and FQNEAQ (reference sequence). CDR3 length: 14 residues. The V end lost 4 bases, the J end lost 5 bases, and 9 bases lay between the germline ends. CDR3 DNA sequence: TGTGCCAGCAGCTCACAGATCCATAATTCACCCCTCCACTTT. Translating gives CASSSQIHNSPLHF.

The sample holds a few counts of this clone. V and J are TRBV5-1 and TRBJ2-3; D gene uncertain. Germline loops: CDR1 SGHRS, CDR2 YFSETQ. Trimming cost V 3 bases and J 1 base, with 9 bases left between them. The CDR3 covers 14 residues. CDR3 in amino acids: CASSSRVGTDTQYF. The CDR3 DNA reads as TGCGCCAGCAGCTCAAGAGTCGGCACAGATACGCAGTATTTT.